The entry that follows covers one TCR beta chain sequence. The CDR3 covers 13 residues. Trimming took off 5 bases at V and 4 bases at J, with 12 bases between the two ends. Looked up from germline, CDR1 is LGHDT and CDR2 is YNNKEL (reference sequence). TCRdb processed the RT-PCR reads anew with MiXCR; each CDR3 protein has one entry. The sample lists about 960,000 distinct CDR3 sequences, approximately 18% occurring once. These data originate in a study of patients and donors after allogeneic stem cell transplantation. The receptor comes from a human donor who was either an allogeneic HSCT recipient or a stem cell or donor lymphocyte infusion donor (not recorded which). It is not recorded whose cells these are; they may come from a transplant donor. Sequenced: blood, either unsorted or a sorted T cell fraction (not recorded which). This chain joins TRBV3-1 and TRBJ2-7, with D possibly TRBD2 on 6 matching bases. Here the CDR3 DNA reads TGTGCCAGCAGCTGGGGGACTTTTTACGAGCAGTACTTC. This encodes CASSWGTFYEQYF.